This is a list of T cell receptor beta chains from one sample in a study of cytomegalovirus exposure and HLA in healthy donors. The protocol was immunoSEQ multiplex PCR, while the TCRdb copy is restricted to in-frame clones and leaves out a portion. Of over 120,000 clones listed, over 80% were seen once; the top ten hold 5.5% to 7%. The sample taken for sequencing was PBMCs. Receptors were obtained from a young woman in good health and CMV-seropositive. The CDR3 runs from the conserved cysteine through the conserved F or W. D genes are given only for firm matches. The size of a clone is reported for some rows only, either as once, few or many, or as a class for expanded clones.

D,size,length,V,J,CDR3,DNA
TRBD1,few,16,TRBV11-2,TRBJ2-3,CASSTDRGQGTDTQYF,TGTGCCAGCAGTACCGACAGGGGGCAAGGCACAGATACGCAGTATTTT
TRBD2,-,15,TRBV6-5,TRBJ2-7,CASRRTSGRVWEQYF,TGTGCCAGCAGGCGGACTAGCGGGAGGGTATGGGAGCAGTACTTC
-,once,13,TRBV7-9,TRBJ1-2,CASSEGRNYGYTF,TGTGCCAGCAGTGAGGGGAGGAACTATGGCTACACCTTC
-,-,14,TRBV11-2,TRBJ1-2,CASSPMWSGDGYTF,TGTGCCAGCAGCCCCATGTGGTCGGGGGATGGCTACACCTTC
-,-,15,TRBV4-2,TRBJ1-5,CASSQDATSNQPQHF,TGTGCCAGCAGCCAAGATGCCACAAGCAATCAGCCCCAGCATTTT
-,-,14,TRBV6-5,TRBJ1-5,CASSYSKGNQPQHF,TGTGCCAGCAGTTACTCGAAGGGGAATCAGCCCCAGCATTTT
-,-,15,TRBV6-1,TRBJ1-1,CASSDARRRNTEAFF,TGTGCCAGCAGTGATGCTCGCAGGCGGAACACTGAAGCTTTCTTT
TRBD2,once,15,TRBV29-1,TRBJ2-1,CSVDVAGGSHNEQFF,TGCAGCGTTGACGTGGCGGGAGGGTCCCACAATGAGCAGTTCTTC
-,-,13,TRBV5-1,TRBJ2-1,CASRLGGYNEQFF,TGCGCCAGCAGACTCGGGGGATACAATGAGCAGTTCTTC
TRBD2,few,18,TRBV7-2,TRBJ2-2,CASSSQGLAGENTGELFF,TGTGCCAGCAGCAGCCAGGGACTAGCGGGGGAAAACACCGGGGAGCTGTTTTTT
TRBD1,-,14,TRBV7-6,TRBJ2-5,CASSSGQGQETQYF,TGTGCCAGCAGCTCCGGACAGGGACAAGAGACCCAGTACTTC
-,-,15,TRBV15,TRBJ1-6,CATSTPDRGVSPLHF,TGTGCCACCAGCACTCCCGACAGAGGCGTTTCACCCCTCCACTTT
TRBD2,once,16,TRBV25-1,TRBJ2-3,CASSDALAGSTDTQYF,TGTGCCAGCAGTGATGCGCTAGCGGGGAGCACAGATACGCAGTATTTT
-,-,14,TRBV6-6,TRBJ2-4,CASSYTPGGNIQYF,TGTGCCAGCAGTTACACCCCCGGAGGAAACATTCAGTACTTC
TRBD1,-,15,TRBV7-9,TRBJ2-7,CASSSPRDRAYEQYF,TGTGCCAGCAGCTCTCCCCGGGACAGGGCTTACGAGCAGTACTTC
-,-,15,TRBV18,TRBJ1-6,CASSPSAGDNSPLHF,TGTGCCAGCTCACCCTCGGCAGGGGATAATTCACCCCTCCACTTT
-,-,15,TRBV5-1,TRBJ2-2,CASSGGFANTGELFF,TGCGCCAGCAGCGGGGGGTTCGCGAACACCGGGGAGCTGTTTTTT
-,-,14,TRBV11-1,TRBJ2-1,CASSLAGGYNEQFF,TGTGCCAGCAGCTTAGCGGGGGGATACAATGAGCAGTTCTTC
-,-,16,TRBV10-2,TRBJ2-2,CASGGGSGRNTGELFF,TGCGCCAGCGGCGGCGGGTCGGGGAGGAACACCGGGGAGCTGTTTTTT
TRBD2,-,15,TRBV15,TRBJ2-5,CATYTTKLAEETQYF,TGTGCCACCTACACTACAAAACTAGCGGAAGAGACCCAGTACTTC
TRBD1,-,14,TRBV5-8,TRBJ1-5,CASSLDGQGRSQHF,TGTGCCAGCAGCTTAGATGGACAGGGGAGGTCCCAGCATTTT
-,-,14,TRBV2,TRBJ2-4,CASSESVAKNIQYF,TGTGCCAGCAGTGAATCGGTAGCCAAAAACATTCAGTACTTC
-,-,16,TRBV4-1,TRBJ1-4,CASSLGVGHTDEKLFF,TGCGCCAGCAGCCTGGGTGTGGGCCACACCGATGAAAAACTGTTTTTT
-,-,16,TRBV5-1,TRBJ2-5,CASSPRGGGTQETQYF,TGCGCCAGCAGCCCTAGGGGGGGAGGGACCCAAGAGACCCAGTACTTC
TRBD2,-,16,TRBV27,TRBJ2-1,CASSLSGGTSGYEQFF,TGTGCCAGCAGTTTATCGGGTGGGACTAGCGGCTATGAGCAGTTCTTC
TRBD1,few,14,TRBV5-1,TRBJ2-2,CASSPGTGGRELFF,TGCGCCAGCAGCCCCGGGACAGGGGGTCGGGAGCTGTTTTTT
-,-,12,TRBV7-6,TRBJ2-1,CASSLEWQEQFF,TGTGCCAGCAGCTTAGAATGGCAAGAGCAGTTCTTC
TRBD1,-,20,TRBV6-1,TRBJ2-1,CASSELRGRRTVGPYNEQFF,TGTGCCAGCAGTGAACTGAGGGGGCGCAGGACTGTCGGACCCTACAATGAGCAGTTCTTC
-,-,14,TRBV28,TRBJ2-3,CASSRVASTDTQYF,TGTGCCAGCAGTCGAGTAGCCTCCACAGATACGCAGTATTTT
-,-,15,TRBV2,TRBJ1-1,CASSEWWGSDTEAFF,TGTGCCAGCAGTGAATGGTGGGGCTCGGACACTGAAGCTTTCTTT
TRBD1,-,13,TRBV2,TRBJ2-2,CASITQGAGELFF,TGTGCCAGCATTACACAGGGGGCCGGGGAGCTGTTTTTT
TRBD2,-,15,TRBV4-1,TRBJ2-7,CASSPGGRASYEQYF,TGCGCCAGCAGCCCGGGGGGGCGGGCGTCCTACGAGCAGTACTTC
-,-,15,TRBV5-6,TRBJ1-2,CASSQGFGEGYGYTF,TGTGCCAGCAGCCAAGGCTTTGGGGAGGGCTATGGCTACACCTTC
TRBD2,-,13,TRBV28,TRBJ2-1,CASSPTGGNEQFF,TGTGCCAGCAGCCCAACGGGGGGCAATGAGCAGTTCTTC
TRBD2,-,14,TRBV11-2,TRBJ2-5,CASSGYRRGETQYF,TGTGCCAGCAGCGGGTACCGGCGGGGGGAGACCCAGTACTTC
-,-,14,TRBV6-5,TRBJ1-1,CASSETAMNTEAFF,TGTGCCAGCAGTGAAACAGCTATGAACACTGAAGCTTTCTTT
-,once,15,TRBV6-5,TRBJ1-5,CASSYSSGSKQPQHF,TGTGCCAGCAGTTACTCTTCGGGGAGTAAGCAGCCCCAGCATTTT
TRBD2,-,14,TRBV5-1,TRBJ2-3,CASNLLASTDTQYF,TGCGCCAGCAACCTACTAGCGAGCACAGATACGCAGTATTTT
TRBD1,-,14,TRBV7-3,TRBJ1-2,CASSGPGTENGYTF,TGTGCCAGCAGCGGCCCAGGGACAGAGAATGGCTACACCTTC
TRBD2,-,15,TRBV18,TRBJ2-5,CASSPLAGNQETQYF,TGTGCCAGCTCACCACTAGCGGGGAACCAAGAGACCCAGTACTTC
-,-,16,TRBV29-1,TRBJ1-5,CSVHTRRWSCNQPQHF,TGCAGCGTTCATACCCGAAGGTGGAGTTGCAATCAGCCCCAGCATTTT
-,-,15,TRBV28,TRBJ2-7,CASTPSGGAINEQYF,TGTGCCAGCACCCCTTCGGGGGGCGCGATAAACGAGCAGTACTTC
-,-,12,TRBV9,TRBJ2-7,CASNNGANEQYF,TGTGCCAGCAACAACGGAGCGAACGAGCAGTACTTC
-,once,13,TRBV6-1,TRBJ1-1,CASSLGRNTEAFF,TGTGCCAGCAGTTTGGGCCGTAACACTGAAGCTTTCTTT
-,-,12,TRBV15,TRBJ1-5,CATSRSDQPQHF,TGTGCCACCAGCAGGTCGGATCAGCCCCAGCATTTT
-,once,13,TRBV7-3,TRBJ2-1,CASSLSLLTEQFF,TGTGCCAGCAGCTTGTCACTTCTTACCGAGCAGTTCTTC
-,-,14,TRBV6-5,TRBJ1-2,CASSYSPRQYGYTF,TGTGCCAGCAGTTACTCTCCCCGACAGTATGGCTACACCTTC
-,-,15,TRBV6-1,TRBJ1-5,CASSEGRISNQPQHF,TGTGCCAGCAGTGAGGGCAGGATTAGCAATCAGCCCCAGCATTTT
TRBD2,-,15,TRBV28,TRBJ2-1,CASTASGRGYNEQFF,TGTGCCAGCACCGCTAGCGGGAGAGGGTACAATGAGCAGTTCTTC
-,-,13,TRBV5-6,TRBJ2-1,CASSLGQINEQFF,TGTGCCAGCAGCTTGGGACAGATCAATGAGCAGTTCTTC
TRBD2,-,17,TRBV10-3,TRBJ2-4,CAISESTWTSGKNIQYF,TGTGCCATCAGTGAGTCGACATGGACTAGCGGAAAAAACATTCAGTACTTC
TRBD2,-,18,TRBV7-8,TRBJ2-1,CASSWGSGSEPPRDEQFF,TGTGCCAGCAGCTGGGGTAGCGGGAGCGAGCCGCCTAGGGATGAGCAGTTCTTC
-,-,14,TRBV7-5,TRBJ2-1,CVRSHYMVFNEQFF,TGTGTCAGAAGCCATTACATGGTCTTCAATGAGCAGTTCTTC
-,-,16,TRBV5-1,TRBJ2-7,CASSLGGTAPSYEQYF,TGCGCCAGCAGCTTGGGCGGGACAGCTCCCTCCTACGAGCAGTACTTC
-,-,16,TRBV6-1,TRBJ2-7,CASSGIGGRAWYEQYF,TGTGCCAGCAGTGGAATCGGAGGGCGCGCCTGGTACGAGCAGTACTTC
TRBD2,-,17,TRBV7-3,TRBJ2-5,CASSLGIGLAGKETQYF,TGTGCCAGCAGCTTAGGCATAGGACTAGCGGGAAAAGAGACCCAGTACTTC
-,once,14,TRBV28,TRBJ1-1,CASSSGRRNTEAFF,TGTGCCAGCAGTTCTGGTCGCAGGAACACTGAAGCTTTCTTT
TRBD1,-,15,TRBV5-1,TRBJ1-1,CASSALGQLNTEAFF,TGCGCCAGCAGCGCCTTGGGACAGTTAAACACTGAAGCTTTCTTT
-,-,14,TRBV5-5,TRBJ1-2,CASSLTGSNYGYTF,TGTGCCAGCAGCTTGACCGGGAGTAACTATGGCTACACCTTC